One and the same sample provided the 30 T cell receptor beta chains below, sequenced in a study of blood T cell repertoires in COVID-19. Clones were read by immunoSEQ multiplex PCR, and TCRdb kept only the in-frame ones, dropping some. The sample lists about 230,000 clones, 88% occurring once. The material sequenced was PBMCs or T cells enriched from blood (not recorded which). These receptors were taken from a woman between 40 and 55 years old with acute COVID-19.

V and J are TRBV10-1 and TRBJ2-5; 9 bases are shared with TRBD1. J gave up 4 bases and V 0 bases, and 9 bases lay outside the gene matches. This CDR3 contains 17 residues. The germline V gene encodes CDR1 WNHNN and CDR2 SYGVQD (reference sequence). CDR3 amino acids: CASSESRGQGIAETQYF. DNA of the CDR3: TGCGCCAGCAGTGAGTCCAGGGGACAGGGTATCGCAGAGACCCAGTACTTC.

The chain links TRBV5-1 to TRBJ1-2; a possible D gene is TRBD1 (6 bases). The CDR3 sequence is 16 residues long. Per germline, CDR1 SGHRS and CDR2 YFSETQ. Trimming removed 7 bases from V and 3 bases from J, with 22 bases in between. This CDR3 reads CASRPGQQTIDYGYTF. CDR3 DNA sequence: TGCGCCAGCCGACCCGGACAGCAAACGATTGACTATGGCTACACCTTC.

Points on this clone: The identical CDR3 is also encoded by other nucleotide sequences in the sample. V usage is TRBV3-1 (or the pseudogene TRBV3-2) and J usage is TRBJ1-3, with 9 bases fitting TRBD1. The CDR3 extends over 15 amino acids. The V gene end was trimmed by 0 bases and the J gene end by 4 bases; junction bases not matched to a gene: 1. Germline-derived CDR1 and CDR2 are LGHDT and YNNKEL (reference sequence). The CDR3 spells CASSQDGQGGNTIYF. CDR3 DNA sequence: TGTGCCAGCAGCCAAGATGGACAGGGGGGAAACACCATATATTTT.

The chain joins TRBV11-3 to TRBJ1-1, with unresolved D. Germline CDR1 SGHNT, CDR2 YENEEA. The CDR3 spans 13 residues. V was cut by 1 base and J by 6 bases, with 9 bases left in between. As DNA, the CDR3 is TGTGCCAGCAGCTTAGTCCGCTCAGCTGAAGCTTTCTTT. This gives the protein CASSLVRSAEAFF.

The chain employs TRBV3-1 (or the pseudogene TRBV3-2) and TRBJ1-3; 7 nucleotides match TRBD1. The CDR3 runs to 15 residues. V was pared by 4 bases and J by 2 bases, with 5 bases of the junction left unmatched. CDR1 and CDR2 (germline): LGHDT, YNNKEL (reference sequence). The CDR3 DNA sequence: TGTGCCAGCAGCCTGGGACAGTTGCCTGGAAACACCATATATTTT. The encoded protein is CASSLGQLPGNTIYF.

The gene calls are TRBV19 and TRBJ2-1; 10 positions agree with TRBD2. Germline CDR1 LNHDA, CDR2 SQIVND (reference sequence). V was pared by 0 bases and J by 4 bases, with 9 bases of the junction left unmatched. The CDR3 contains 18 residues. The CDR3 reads CASSIDAQREGLYNEQFF. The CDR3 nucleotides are TGTGCCAGTAGTATAGATGCCCAGCGGGAGGGCCTTTACAATGAGCAGTTCTTC.

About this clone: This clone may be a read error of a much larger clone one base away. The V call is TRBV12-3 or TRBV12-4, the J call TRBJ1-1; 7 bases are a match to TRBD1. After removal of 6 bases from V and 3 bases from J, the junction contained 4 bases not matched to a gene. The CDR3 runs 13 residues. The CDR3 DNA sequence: TGTGCCAGCAGCTTGGACAGGTACACTGAAGCTTTCTTT. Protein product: CASSLDRYTEAFF.

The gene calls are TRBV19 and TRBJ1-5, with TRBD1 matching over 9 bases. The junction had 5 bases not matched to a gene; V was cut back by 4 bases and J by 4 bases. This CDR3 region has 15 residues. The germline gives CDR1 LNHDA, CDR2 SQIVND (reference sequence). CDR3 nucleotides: TGTGCCAGTAGTAACCCCGGGACAGGGAATCAGCCCCAGCATTTT. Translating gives CASSNPGTGNQPQHF. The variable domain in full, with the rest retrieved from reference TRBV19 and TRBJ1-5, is DGGITQSPKYLFRKEGQNVTLSCEQNLNHDAMYWYRQDPGQGLRLIYYSQIVNDFQKGDIAEGYSVSREKKESFPLTVTSAQKNPTAFYLCASSNPGTGNQPQHFGDGTRLSIL.

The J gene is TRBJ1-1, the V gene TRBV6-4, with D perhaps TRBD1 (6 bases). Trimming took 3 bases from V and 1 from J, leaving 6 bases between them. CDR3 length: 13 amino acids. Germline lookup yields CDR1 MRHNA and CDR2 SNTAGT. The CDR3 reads CASSEGQNTEAFF. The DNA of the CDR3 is TGTGCCAGCAGTGAGGGACAGAACACTGAAGCTTTCTTT.

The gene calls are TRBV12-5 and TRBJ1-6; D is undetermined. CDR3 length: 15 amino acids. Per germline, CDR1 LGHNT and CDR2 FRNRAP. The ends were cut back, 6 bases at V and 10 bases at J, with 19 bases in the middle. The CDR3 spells CASGPDDGKGSPLHF. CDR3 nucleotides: TGTGCTAGTGGCCCCGACGACGGGAAAGGATCACCCCTCCACTTT.

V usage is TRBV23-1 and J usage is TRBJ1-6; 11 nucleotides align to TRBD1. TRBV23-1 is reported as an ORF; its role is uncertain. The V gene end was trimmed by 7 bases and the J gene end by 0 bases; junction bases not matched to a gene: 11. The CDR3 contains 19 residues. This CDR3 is CASIPAPGQGDSYNSPLHF. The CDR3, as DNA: TGCGCCAGCATTCCGGCACCGGGACAGGGGGACTCCTATAATTCACCCCTCCACTTT.

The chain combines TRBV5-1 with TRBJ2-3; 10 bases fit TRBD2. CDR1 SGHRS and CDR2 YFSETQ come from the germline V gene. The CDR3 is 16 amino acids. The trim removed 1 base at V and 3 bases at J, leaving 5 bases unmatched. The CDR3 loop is CASSLTSGTSTDTQYF. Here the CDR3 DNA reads TGCGCCAGCAGCTTGACTAGCGGGACTAGTACAGATACGCAGTATTTT.

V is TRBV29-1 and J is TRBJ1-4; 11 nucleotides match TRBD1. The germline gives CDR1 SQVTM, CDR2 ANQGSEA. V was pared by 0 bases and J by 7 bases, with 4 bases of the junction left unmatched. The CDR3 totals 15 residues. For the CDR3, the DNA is TGCAGCGTTGAAGACCCGGACAGGGGGCTTGAAAAACTGTTTTTT. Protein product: CSVEDPDRGLEKLFF.

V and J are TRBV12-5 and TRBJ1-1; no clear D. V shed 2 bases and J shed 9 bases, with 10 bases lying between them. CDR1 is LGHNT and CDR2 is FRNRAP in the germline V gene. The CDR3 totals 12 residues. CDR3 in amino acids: CASGLPLRQAFF. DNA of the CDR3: TGTGCTAGTGGTTTGCCCCTCAGGCAAGCTTTCTTT.

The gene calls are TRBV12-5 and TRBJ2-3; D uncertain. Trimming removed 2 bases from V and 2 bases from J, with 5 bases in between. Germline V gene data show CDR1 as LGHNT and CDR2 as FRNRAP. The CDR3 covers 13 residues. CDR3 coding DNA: TGTGCTAGTGGTTTGACAGACACAGATACGCAGTATTTT. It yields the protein CASGLTDTDTQYF.

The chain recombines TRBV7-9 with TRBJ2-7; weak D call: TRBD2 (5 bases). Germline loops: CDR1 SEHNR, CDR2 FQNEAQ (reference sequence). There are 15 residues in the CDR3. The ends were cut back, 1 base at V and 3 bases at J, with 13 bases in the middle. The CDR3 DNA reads TGTGCCAGCAGCTTAGGGTGGGGAGATTACTACGAGCAGTACTTC. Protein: CASSLGWGDYYEQYF.

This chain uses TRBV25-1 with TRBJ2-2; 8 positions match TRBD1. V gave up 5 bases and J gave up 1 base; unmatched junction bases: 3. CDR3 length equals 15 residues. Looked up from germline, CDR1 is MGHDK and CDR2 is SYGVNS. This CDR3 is CASSNGQGNTGELFF. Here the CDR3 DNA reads TGTGCCAGCAGTAACGGACAGGGGAACACCGGGGAGCTGTTTTTT.

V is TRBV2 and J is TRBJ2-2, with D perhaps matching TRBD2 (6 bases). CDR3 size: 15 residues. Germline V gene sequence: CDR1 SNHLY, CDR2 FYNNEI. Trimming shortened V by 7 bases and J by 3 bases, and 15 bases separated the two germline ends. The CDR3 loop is CASTRAAGHTGELFF. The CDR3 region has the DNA TGTGCCAGCACTCGTGCGGCGGGGCACACCGGGGAGCTGTTTTTT.

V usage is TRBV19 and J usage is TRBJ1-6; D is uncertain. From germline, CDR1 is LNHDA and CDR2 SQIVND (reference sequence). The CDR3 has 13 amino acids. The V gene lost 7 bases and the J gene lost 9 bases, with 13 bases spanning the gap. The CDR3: CASKAQAGSPLHF. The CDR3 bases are TGTGCCAGTAAGGCCCAGGCGGGTTCACCCCTCCACTTT.

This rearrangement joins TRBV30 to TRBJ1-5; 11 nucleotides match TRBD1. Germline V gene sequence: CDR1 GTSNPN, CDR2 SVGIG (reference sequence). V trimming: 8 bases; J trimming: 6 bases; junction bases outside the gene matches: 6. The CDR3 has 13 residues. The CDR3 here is CATGQGEGQPQHF. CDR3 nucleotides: TGTGCCACGGGACAGGGGGAGGGTCAGCCCCAGCATTTT.

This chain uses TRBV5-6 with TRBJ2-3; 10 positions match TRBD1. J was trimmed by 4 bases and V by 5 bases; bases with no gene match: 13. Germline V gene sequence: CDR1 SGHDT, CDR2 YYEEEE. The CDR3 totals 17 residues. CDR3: CASRDRGRLFLPDTQYF. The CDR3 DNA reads TGTGCCAGCAGGGACAGGGGGAGACTCTTCTTACCAGATACGCAGTATTTT.

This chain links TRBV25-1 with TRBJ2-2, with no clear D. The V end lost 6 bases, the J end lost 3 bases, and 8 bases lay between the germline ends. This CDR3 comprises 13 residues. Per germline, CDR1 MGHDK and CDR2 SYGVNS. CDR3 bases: TGTGCCAGCAGGGATCAGGACACCGGGGAGCTGTTTTTT. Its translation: CASRDQDTGELFF.

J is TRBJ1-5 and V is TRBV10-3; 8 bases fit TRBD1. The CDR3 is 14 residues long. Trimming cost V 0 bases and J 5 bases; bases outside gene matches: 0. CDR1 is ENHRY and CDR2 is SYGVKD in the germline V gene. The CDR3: CAISESTGDQPQHF. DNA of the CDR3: TGTGCCATCAGTGAGTCGACAGGGGATCAGCCCCAGCATTTT.

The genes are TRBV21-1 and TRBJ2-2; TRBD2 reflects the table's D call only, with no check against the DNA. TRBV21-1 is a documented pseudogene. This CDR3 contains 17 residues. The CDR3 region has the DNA TGTGCCAGCAGCTACAATAGCTTAGCAGAGAACACCGGGGAGCTGTTTTTT. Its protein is CASSYNSLAENTGELFF.

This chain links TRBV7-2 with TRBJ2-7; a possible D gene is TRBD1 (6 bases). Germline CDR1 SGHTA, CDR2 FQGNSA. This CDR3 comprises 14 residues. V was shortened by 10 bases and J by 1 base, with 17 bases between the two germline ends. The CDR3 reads CATANRASSYEQYF. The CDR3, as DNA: TGTGCCACCGCAAACAGGGCTTCGTCCTACGAGCAGTACTTC.

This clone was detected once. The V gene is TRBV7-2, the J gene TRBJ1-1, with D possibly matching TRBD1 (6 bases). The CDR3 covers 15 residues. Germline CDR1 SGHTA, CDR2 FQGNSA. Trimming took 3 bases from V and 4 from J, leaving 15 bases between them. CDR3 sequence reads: CASSLAGAYGTEAFF. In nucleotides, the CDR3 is TGTGCCAGCAGCTTGGCAGGGGCTTACGGCACTGAAGCTTTCTTT.

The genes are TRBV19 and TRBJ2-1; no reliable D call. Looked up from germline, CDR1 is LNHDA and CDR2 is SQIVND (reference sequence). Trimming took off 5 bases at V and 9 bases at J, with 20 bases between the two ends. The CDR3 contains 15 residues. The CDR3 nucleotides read TGTGCCAGTAGTGAAGACCCCCTACCAGCAGGTGAGCAGTTCTTC. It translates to CASSEDPLPAGEQFF.

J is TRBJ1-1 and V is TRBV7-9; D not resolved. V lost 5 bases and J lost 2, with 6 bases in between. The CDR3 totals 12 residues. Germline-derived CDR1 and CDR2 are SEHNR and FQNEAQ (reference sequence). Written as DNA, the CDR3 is TGTGCCAGCAGCCTCCTTAACACTGAAGCTTTCTTT. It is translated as CASSLLNTEAFF.

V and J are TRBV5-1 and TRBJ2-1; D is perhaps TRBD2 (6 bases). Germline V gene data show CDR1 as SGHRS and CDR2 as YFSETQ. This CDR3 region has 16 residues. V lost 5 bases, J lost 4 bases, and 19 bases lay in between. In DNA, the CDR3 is TGCGCCAGCAGGGAGGGTCCCCAAGTGATTTACAATGAGCAGTTCTTC. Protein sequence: CASREGPQVIYNEQFF.

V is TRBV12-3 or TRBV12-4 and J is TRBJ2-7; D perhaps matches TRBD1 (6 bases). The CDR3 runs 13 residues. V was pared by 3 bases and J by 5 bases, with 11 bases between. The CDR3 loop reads CASSLVQGNEQYF. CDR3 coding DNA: TGTGCCAGCAGTTTGGTCCAGGGGAACGAGCAGTACTTC.